What follows are 27 T cell receptor beta chains derived from one specimen sequenced in a study of cytomegalovirus exposure and HLA in healthy donors. 60 Vbeta and 13 Jbeta primers were used in PCR. Assay used: immunoSEQ multiplex PCR; TCRdb lists only in-frame clones, some missing. The sample holds roughly 150,000 clones; about 75% are singletons and the top ten take roughly 0.7%. Sequenced input: PBMCs. These receptors were taken from a male donor in good health and CMV-seronegative.

This clone was detected only once. This chain links TRBV6-1 with TRBJ2-7; 8 bases map to TRBD1. Germline CDR1 MNHNS, CDR2 SASEGT. This CDR3 spans 14 amino acids. The V segment lost 2 bases and the J segment 5 bases; nucleotides outside the gene matches: 5. This chain's CDR3 is CASSETTGDNEQYF. CDR3 nucleotide sequence: TGTGCCAGCAGTGAAACGACAGGGGATAACGAGCAGTACTTC.

V gene TRBV11-3 combines with J gene TRBJ1-1, with D unresolved. Germline CDR1 reads SGHNT; CDR2 reads YENEEA. The CDR3 consists of 13 residues. V was shortened by 5 bases and J by 5 bases, with 12 bases between the two germline ends. CDR3: CASSGGLMTEAFF. In DNA, the CDR3 is TGTGCCAGCAGCGGAGGGTTAATGACTGAAGCTTTCTTT.

J is TRBJ1-2 and V is TRBV6-5; 9 positions match TRBD1. The length of the CDR3 is 16 residues. After removal of 0 bases from V and 4 bases from J, the junction contained 6 bases not matched to a gene. Germline lookup yields CDR1 MNHEY and CDR2 SVGAGI. The CDR3 sequence: CASSYSSSQGAYGYTF. CDR3 sequence (DNA): TGTGCCAGCAGTTACTCCTCTTCACAGGGGGCCTATGGCTACACCTTC.

This sequence joins TRBV5-1 and TRBJ2-7; TRBD2 is a possible D gene (6 bases). Germline-derived CDR1 and CDR2 are SGHRS and YFSETQ. CDR3 length: 20 amino acids. Trimming took 0 bases from V and 0 from J, leaving 25 bases between them. The CDR3 reads CASSLGRGFRVSPSSYEQYF. CDR3 nucleotides: TGCGCCAGCAGCTTGGGCCGGGGGTTTAGGGTTTCTCCCAGCTCCTACGAGCAGTACTTC.

The CDR3: CASSTGTSGTGELFF. CDR3 bases: TGTGCCAGCTCAACCGGGACTAGCGGAACCGGGGAGCTGTTTTTT. This rearrangement joins TRBV18 to TRBJ2-2, with 11 bases identical to TRBD2. Trimming cost V 5 bases and J 5 bases; bases outside gene matches: 4. Germline V gene lookup returns CDR1 KGHSH and CDR2 LQKENI. CDR3 length: 15 amino acids.

As to this clone: Other DNA sequences in the sample encode the same CDR3. The chain combines TRBV18 with TRBJ1-2; no definite D call. The ends were cut back, 2 bases at V and 4 bases at J, with 8 bases in the middle. Germline CDR1 reads KGHSH; CDR2 reads LQKENI. The CDR3 length is 13 residues. CDR3 region: CASSPERLYGYTF. Written as DNA, the CDR3 is TGTGCCAGCTCACCAGAGCGCCTCTATGGCTACACCTTC.

This clone appeared a few times. The rearrangement uses TRBV25-1 and TRBJ2-7; 7 bases match TRBD1. Germline CDR1 MGHDK, CDR2 SYGVNS. This CDR3 has 15 residues. The V segment lost 4 bases and the J segment 1 base; nucleotides outside the gene matches: 7. The CDR3 here is CASSVRQGRSYEQYF. The CDR3, as DNA: TGTGCCAGCAGTGTACGACAGGGAAGGTCCTACGAGCAGTACTTC.

The chain joins TRBV11-2 to TRBJ2-3, with D possibly matching TRBD2 (5 bases). This CDR3 has 15 amino acids. Trimming cost V 3 bases and J 0 bases, with 10 bases left between them. Germline values: CDR1 SGHAT, CDR2 FQNNGV. CDR3 in amino acids: CASSFGSGSTDTQYF. The CDR3 DNA follows: TGTGCCAGCAGCTTTGGGAGCGGTAGCACAGATACGCAGTATTTT.

J is TRBJ2-7 and V is TRBV4-3, with 7 bases fitting TRBD1. The junction had 11 bases not matched to a gene; V was cut back by 8 bases and J by 1 base. The V gene's germline CDR1 is LGHNA and CDR2 YSLEER. The CDR3 runs to 15 residues. The CDR3 DNA reads TGCGCCAGCGGCGCGGACAGGCACGGTTCCTACGAGCAGTACTTC. Residues: CASGADRHGSYEQYF.

This clone has only one observation. The V gene is TRBV5-1, the J gene TRBJ2-7; 10 bases line up with TRBD1. Trimming took 4 bases from V and 6 from J; bases not matched to a gene: 7. Germline CDR1 is SGHRS and CDR2 is YFSETQ. This CDR3 has 14 amino acids. CDR3 protein: CASSMGTGAGEQYF. The CDR3 DNA reads as TGCGCCAGCAGCATGGGGACAGGGGCGGGCGAGCAGTACTTC. The full variable domain, with the rest looked up from reference TRBV5-1 and TRBJ2-7, is KAGVTQTPRYLIKTRGQQVTLSCSPISGHRSVSWYQQTPGQGLQFLFEYFSETQRNKGNFPGRFSGRQFSNSRSEMNVSTLELGDSALYLCASSMGTGAGEQYFGPGTRLTVT.

A single count supports this clone. V gene TRBV7-2 combines with J gene TRBJ2-1; 11 bases align to TRBD2. Germline assignment: CDR1 SGHTA and CDR2 FQGNSA. J gave up 8 bases and V 6 bases, and 9 bases lay outside the gene matches. The CDR3 runs 15 residues. The DNA for the CDR3 is TGTGCCAGCAGTTTCTTAGCGGGGGGGCCTCATGAGCAGTTCTTC. Protein product: CASSFLAGGPHEQFF.

The chain carries TRBV5-1 and TRBJ1-5, with 8 bases fitting TRBD1. Trimming cost V 2 bases and J 5 bases; bases outside gene matches: 3. The germline CDR1 and CDR2 sequences are SGHRS and YFSETQ. This CDR3 is 14 amino acids long. CDR3 in amino acids: CASSFGQGDQPQHF. The CDR3 nucleotides read TGCGCCAGCAGCTTCGGACAGGGAGATCAGCCCCAGCATTTT.

The chain recombines TRBV7-9 with TRBJ2-2; TRBD2 aligns across 9 bases. Germline loops: CDR1 SEHNR, CDR2 FQNEAQ (reference sequence). V lost 5 bases, J lost 7 bases, and 11 bases stayed unmatched. The CDR3 sequence is 16 residues long. In nucleotides, the CDR3 is TGTGCCAGCAGCGGTAGTGTAGCGGGAGTGGTCGGGGAGCTGTTTTTT. Its protein is CASSGSVAGVVGELFF. Looking up the rest from reference TRBV7-9 and TRBJ2-2 gives the full variable domain: DTGVSQNPRHKITKRGQNVTFRCDPISEHNRLYWYRQTLGQGPEFLTYFQNEAQLEKSRLLSDRFSAERPKGSFSTLEIQRTEQGDSAMYLCASSGSVAGVVGELFFGEGSRLTVL.

As concerns this clone: The junction shows a germline mismatch at one end, possibly a read error. The chain links TRBV7-2 to TRBJ1-5; 7 bases are a match to TRBD1. CDR3 length: 15 amino acids. Germline V gene sequence: CDR1 SGHTA, CDR2 FQGNSA. The CDR3 DNA reads as TGTGCCAGCAGTTTAGCCGGGGACAGTTATCAGCCCCAGCATTTT. This sequence encodes CASSLAGDSYQPQHF. Complete variable domain (other parts from reference TRBV7-2 and TRBJ1-5): GAGVSQSPSNKVTEKGKDVELRCDPISGHTALYWYRQSLGQGLEFLIYFQGNSAPDKSGLPSDRFSAERTGGSVSTLTIQRTQQEDSAVYLCASSLAGDSYQPQHFGDGTRLSIL.

V and J are TRBV6-1 and TRBJ2-7; possibly TRBD2 for D (6 bases). Germline values: CDR1 MNHNS, CDR2 SASEGT. The V gene lost 6 bases and the J gene lost 2 bases, with 11 bases spanning the gap. The CDR3 consists of 13 residues. CDR3 sequence reads: CASRSSGAYEQYF. CDR3 bases: TGTGCCAGCAGGAGTAGCGGAGCCTACGAGCAGTACTTC.

This chain uses TRBV4-3 with TRBJ2-3, with TRBD2 matching over 8 bases. V lost 0 bases and J lost 3; bases outside the gene matches: 5. This CDR3 has 16 amino acids. Germline CDR1 LGHNA, CDR2 YSLEER. Written as DNA, the CDR3 is TGCGCCAGCAGCCAAGACGGGAGGGCAAGGACAGATACGCAGTATTTT. Translating gives CASSQDGRARTDTQYF.

The chain carries TRBV7-9 and TRBJ2-5; 7 bases agree with TRBD1. CDR1 and CDR2 (germline): SEHNR, FQNEAQ (reference sequence). This CDR3 contains 16 residues. J lost 9 bases, V lost 1 base, and 14 bases had no gene match. The CDR3, as DNA: TGTGCCAGCAGCTTAGAACAGGGGTTGACTTATTCGTCCCAGTACTTC. Translated: CASSLEQGLTYSSQYF.

This clone has just a few counts. This chain joins TRBV5-4 and TRBJ2-5, with 8 bases matching TRBD2. The CDR3 length is 14 residues. The trim removed 4 bases at V and 5 bases at J, leaving 7 bases unmatched. Looked up from germline, CDR1 is SGHNT and CDR2 is YYREEE (reference sequence). CDR3 nucleotides: TGTGCCAGCAGCGGGAACGGGAGGGTCGAGACCCAGTACTTC. Translating it yields CASSGNGRVETQYF.

This clone showed up just once. The chain links TRBV7-9 to TRBJ1-2, with D possibly being TRBD1 (5 bases). The CDR3 contains 13 residues. Germline loops: CDR1 SEHNR, CDR2 FQNEAQ (reference sequence). Trimming shortened V by 0 bases and J by 7 bases, and 9 bases separated the two germline ends. The CDR3 coding sequence is TGTGCCAGCAGCTTAGCTCTAGGGGTTGGCTACACCTTC. It encodes CASSLALGVGYTF.

J is TRBJ2-1 and V is TRBV5-1; 7 positions agree with TRBD1. Trimming removed 5 bases from V and 10 bases from J; junction bases left unmatched: 9. The CDR3 covers 13 residues. The V gene's germline CDR1 is SGHRS and CDR2 YFSETQ. The CDR3 loop reads CASSPGQSREQFF. CDR3 in DNA: TGCGCCAGCAGTCCGGGACAGTCGAGGGAGCAGTTCTTC. The full variable domain, its missing parts supplied by reference TRBV5-1 and TRBJ2-1, is KAGVTQTPRYLIKTRGQQVTLSCSPISGHRSVSWYQQTPGQGLQFLFEYFSETQRNKGNFPGRFSGRQFSNSRSEMNVSTLELGDSALYLCASSPGQSREQFFGPGTRLTVL.

This chain joins TRBV27 and TRBJ1-5; TRBD1 aligns across 11 bases. In germline, CDR1 is MNHEY, CDR2 SMNVEV (reference sequence). The CDR3 loop spans 16 amino acids. The V segment lost 5 bases and the J segment 5 bases; nucleotides outside the gene matches: 8. CDR3 loop: CASSPRWDRGDQPQHF. CDR3 nucleotide sequence: TGTGCCAGCAGTCCACGGTGGGACAGGGGGGATCAGCCCCAGCATTTT.

The chain joins TRBV9 to TRBJ1-1, with 8 bases aligning to TRBD1. There are 20 residues in the CDR3. V was pared by 7 bases and J by 0 bases, with 23 bases of the junction left unmatched. Germline CDR1 and CDR2: SGDLS and YYNGEE. DNA of the CDR3: TGTGCCAGCCGCCGATTGGGCAGGGGGCCGACCTCGGACGTGAACACTGAAGCTTTCTTT. Protein: CASRRLGRGPTSDVNTEAFF.

The gene calls are TRBV9 and TRBJ1-3, with 8 bases fitting TRBD1. The CDR3 contains 15 residues. J lost 9 bases, V lost 2 bases, and 10 bases had no gene match. Germline values: CDR1 SGDLS, CDR2 YYNGEE. CDR3 sequence (DNA): TGTGCCAGCAGCGTTGGGCAGGGGGCCCGGGCCACCATATATTTT. Protein: CASSVGQGARATIYF.

The chain links TRBV4-3 to TRBJ2-3; 9 positions match TRBD2. CDR3 length equals 17 residues. V gave up 0 bases and J gave up 4 bases; unmatched junction bases: 8. Germline V gene lookup returns CDR1 LGHNA and CDR2 YSLEER. CDR3 in amino acids: CASSQDSSGGFSDTQYF. Here the CDR3 DNA reads TGCGCCAGCAGCCAAGATAGCAGCGGGGGGTTCTCAGATACGCAGTATTTT.

The V call is TRBV11-3, the J call TRBJ2-1, with 10 bases matching TRBD2. V shed 0 bases and J 7 bases; nucleotides not matched to a gene: 3. Germline CDR1 reads SGHNT; CDR2 reads YENEEA. The CDR3 length is 15 residues. CDR3 sequence: CASSLEAGGRNEQFF. The CDR3 coding sequence is TGTGCCAGCAGCTTAGAAGCGGGGGGGCGGAATGAGCAGTTCTTC.

J is TRBJ2-7 and V is TRBV5-5; tentatively, D is TRBD2 (6 bases). Germline CDR1 is SGHKS and CDR2 is YYEKEE (reference sequence). This CDR3 has 14 amino acids. V lost 6 bases to trimming and J lost 0 bases, with 13 bases between them. CDR3 loop: CASTSRTISYEQYF. Here the CDR3 DNA reads TGTGCCAGCACCTCTCGGACTATCTCCTACGAGCAGTACTTC. Full variable domain (rest looked up from reference TRBV5-5 and TRBJ2-7): DAGVTQSPTHLIKTRGQQVTLRCSPISGHKSVSWYQQVLGQGPQFIFQYYEKEERGRGNFPDRFSARQFPNYSSELNVNALLLGDSALYLCASTSRTISYEQYFGPGTRLTVT.

The chain has TRBV2 and TRBJ2-7; TRBD1 agrees at 9 bases. J lost 3 bases, V lost 7 bases, and 4 bases had no gene match. From germline, CDR1 is SNHLY and CDR2 FYNNEI. The CDR3 runs 13 residues. CDR3 DNA sequence: TGTGCCAGCACCACGGACAGGGGCTACGAGCAGTACTTC. As protein: CASTTDRGYEQYF.